These 10 T cell receptor beta chains came from one sample sequenced in a study of prognosis after radiotherapy for stage I lung cancer. Amplification of TCR beta CDR3 from genomic DNA used two-round multiplex PCR. Amplification in first-round PCR relied on primers specific to each TRBV and TRBJ gene. TCRdb re-analysed the multiplex PCR reads in MiXCR, keeping a single row per CDR3 protein. The sample comprises 50,000 or so distinct CDR3 sequences, roughly 35% of which are singletons, and 8% to 10% rests with the top ten. Sample: PBMCs, taken before or after stereotactic body radiation therapy (not recorded which). The receptors shown here come from a donor of 50 years or more with non-small cell lung cancer.

The gene calls are TRBV5-1 and TRBJ2-3; the D gene is possibly TRBD1 (6 bases). Germline CDR1 reads SGHRS; CDR2 reads YFSETQ. This CDR3 is built from 14 residues. Trimming removed 1 base at V and 2 bases at J, with 8 bases between. The CDR3 reads CASSLQGPTDTQYF. CDR3 DNA sequence: TGCGCCAGCAGCTTGCAGGGGCCCACAGATACGCAGTATTTT.

With respect to this clonotype: This likely reflects a read error, since a far larger clone is one base away. The chain combines TRBV6-9 with TRBJ2-2; either TRBD1 or TRBD2 may supply D (6 bases each). Deletions cut 4 bases from V and 4 bases from J, with 22 bases between. The CDR3 extends over 18 amino acids. Germline loops: CDR1 MNHGY, CDR2 SVAAGI. CDR3 amino acids: CASSFPPFVGGGTGELFF. As DNA, the CDR3 is TGTGCCAGCAGTTTCCCCCCGTTTGTCGGAGGGGGCACCGGGGAGCTGTTTTTT.

On this clonotype: The junction departs from the called germline gene at one end, perhaps through a read error. The chain is built from TRBV6-1 and TRBJ1-3; unclear D gene. The CDR3 has 16 amino acids. From germline, CDR1 is MNHNS and CDR2 SASEGT. As DNA, the CDR3 is TGTGCCAGCAGTGTAGGTTGGCGGGCCTCTGTAAACACCATATGTTTT. Protein product: CASSVGWRASVNTICF.

This clonotype was seen repeatedly, ten times or more. The rearrangement uses TRBV25-1 and TRBJ1-2; tentative D call: TRBD1 (5 bases). Germline V gene lookup returns CDR1 MGHDK and CDR2 SYGVNS. CDR3 length: 15 residues. Trimming shortened V by 3 bases and J by 2 bases, and 13 bases separated the two germline ends. For the CDR3, the DNA is TGTGCCAGCAGTGATGAGTCTCAGGGAAACTATGGCTACACCTTC. This codes for CASSDESQGNYGYTF.

Turning to this clonotype: This likely stems from a read error, as it lies one base from a far larger clone. This chain uses TRBV6-2 or TRBV6-3 with TRBJ1-6; no clear D. The CDR3 has 14 residues. Germline V gives CDR1 MNHEY, CDR2 SVGEGT. The V and J ends lost 5 bases and 9 bases respectively, with 14 bases between them. CDR3 DNA: TGTGCCAGCAGTCTACATGGAATGAGTTCACCCCTCCACTTT. Residues: CASSLHGMSSPLHF.

Worth noting for this clonotype: The CDR3 ends on some other residue instead of the conserved phenylalanine or tryptophan, so this is likely a read error. The chain has TRBV6-1 and TRBJ1-2; no clear D gene. CDR1 and CDR2 (germline): MNHNS, SASEGT. The V and J ends lost 2 bases and 8 bases respectively, with 6 bases between them. The CDR3 covers 11 residues. The CDR3, as DNA: TGTGCCAGCAGTGAACAAGGCGGCTACACCTTA. Amino acid sequence: CASSEQGGYTL.

This clonotype was counted many times. The junction shows a germline mismatch at one end, possibly a read error. This chain connects TRBV5-6 to TRBJ2-1; 9 bases agree with TRBD1. The CDR3 consists of 14 residues. Looked up from germline, CDR1 is SGHDT and CDR2 is YYEEEE. The CDR3 protein is CASSSRQGDNEQFF. In DNA form, the CDR3 reads TGTGCTAGCAGCTCACGACAGGGGGACAATGAGCAGTTCTTC.

This clonotype ranks as medium-sized (0.01 to 0.1%). CDR3 sequence (DNA): TGTGCCAGCAGCCTCCGACAGGGATCCTACAATGAGCAGTTCTTC. Translated: CASSLRQGSYNEQFF. The chain joins TRBV11-2 to TRBJ2-1, with 7 bases aligning to TRBD1. The J segment lost 1 base and the V segment lost 5 bases, leaving 5 bases of the junction unmatched. Germline V gives CDR1 SGHAT, CDR2 FQNNGV. CDR3 length: 15 residues.

This clonotype came up many times. The genes are TRBV5-1 and TRBJ2-5; 8 positions agree with TRBD2. V lost 0 bases, J lost 2 bases, and 6 bases stayed unmatched. Germline V gene data show CDR1 as SGHRS and CDR2 as YFSETQ. The CDR3 contains 16 residues. The CDR3 here is CASSLAGGGGQETQYF. CDR3 bases: TGCGCCAGCAGCTTGGCCGGGGGGGGAGGGCAAGAGACCCAGTACTTC.

This clonotype was detected many times. CDR3 loop: CAISELTSGRSYEQYF. CDR3 DNA sequence: TGTGCCATCAGTGAGTTGACTAGCGGGAGATCCTACGAGCAGTACTTC. The chain links TRBV10-3 to TRBJ2-7; TRBD2 agrees at 12 bases. This CDR3 is 16 amino acids long. The V segment lost 1 base and the J segment 1 base; nucleotides outside the gene matches: 2. CDR1 and CDR2 (germline): ENHRY, SYGVKD.